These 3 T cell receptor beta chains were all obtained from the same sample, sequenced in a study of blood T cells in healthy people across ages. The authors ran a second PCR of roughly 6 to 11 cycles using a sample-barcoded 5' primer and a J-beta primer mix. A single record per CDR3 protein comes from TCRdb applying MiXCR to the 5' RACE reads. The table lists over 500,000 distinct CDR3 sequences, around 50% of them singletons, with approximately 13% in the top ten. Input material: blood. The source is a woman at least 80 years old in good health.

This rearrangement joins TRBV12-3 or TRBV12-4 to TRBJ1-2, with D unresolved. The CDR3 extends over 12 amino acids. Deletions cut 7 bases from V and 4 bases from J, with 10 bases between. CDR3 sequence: CASTSGPYGYTF. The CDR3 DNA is TGTGCCAGCACCTCAGGCCCCTATGGCTACACCTTC.

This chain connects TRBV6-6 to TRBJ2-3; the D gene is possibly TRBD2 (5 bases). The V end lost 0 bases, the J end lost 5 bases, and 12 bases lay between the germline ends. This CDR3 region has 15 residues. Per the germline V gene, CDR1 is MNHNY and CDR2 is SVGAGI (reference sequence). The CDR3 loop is CASSYSRGRGDTQYF. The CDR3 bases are TGTGCCAGCAGTTACTCTCGTGGTCGGGGAGATACGCAGTATTTT.

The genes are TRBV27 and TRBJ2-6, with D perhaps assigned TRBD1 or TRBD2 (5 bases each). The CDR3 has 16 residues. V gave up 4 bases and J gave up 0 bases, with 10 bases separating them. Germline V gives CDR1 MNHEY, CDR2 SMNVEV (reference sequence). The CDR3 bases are TGTGCCAGCAGTTCGGACGGGGCCTCTGGGGCCAACGTCCTGACTTTC. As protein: CASSSDGASGANVLTF.